This T cell receptor (beta chain) was captured in a study of T cells after yellow fever vaccination (dated by TCRdb to between 2018 and 2020). The study in broad terms: Libraries from fractions with low cell numbers were prepared with the SMART-Seq v4 Ultra Low Input RNA kit. To follow T-cell clones before and after both primary and booster YFV17D yellow fever vaccination, bulk TCR alpha and beta repertoires underwent longitudinal sequencing. The cohort comprised two healthy male donors, one aged 18 to 30 and one aged 30 to 40 years. Blood samples were taken at several timepoints before and after primary and secondary immunization, and bulk PBMC replicates and cell subsets were isolated. Broader findings and caveats from the paper: Only two donors were included in the study, so the extent to which the findings can be generalized is limited. FACS-sorted repertoires could contain abundant contaminating clonotypes from the bulk population, so computational filtering was required. After the booster, most clones that had expanded after primary vaccination were detected again (over 95% of CD4 and around 88% of CD8), suggesting broad maintenance of memory. A small fraction of clonotypes showed up in both the CD4 and CD8 compartments, probably as a result of convergent recombination. Compared with the primary T-cell response, the secondary T-cell response was weaker but faster, peaking on day 5 rather than day 15.

Looking up the germline V gene yields CDR1 MNHNS and CDR2 SASEGT. From cysteine to phenylalanine, the CDR3 is 16 amino acids long. The only DNA kept is the CDR3, 48 bases in frame from the first base. The V and J ends are trimmed by 6 bases and 4 bases, leaving 16 bases between them. The sample holds a few counts of this clonotype. The antigen this receptor binds is unknown. Base qualities are not recorded, but no much larger clone differs from it by a single base. The treatment or condition label of this sample denotes: live attenuated yellow fever vaccine strain. At each blood-draw timepoint, two biological replicates of bulk PBMCs were collected. PBMCs were isolated from peripheral blood using a standard Ficoll-Paque protocol. TriZol was used to extract RNA from bulk PBMCs, from CD4 and CD8 fractions, and from dextramer-positive and dextramer-negative fractions. Synthesis of TCR cDNA relied on 5'RACE template switching, a step that introduced a universal primer site along with unique molecular identifiers. cDNA synthesis was primed from both the TCR alpha and TCR beta constant segments. Two PCR steps were used to amplify libraries, with sample barcodes and sequencing adapters being added in the second step. Sequencing of libraries was done on Illumina HiSeq 2500 (2x100 bp) or NovaSeq (2x150 bp). In the original analysis: MIGEC handled demultiplexing of reads and collapsing into UMI consensus sequences, while MiXCR performed V(D)J alignment. Vaccine-responding clonotypes were defined with edgeR using replicate PBMC samples, requiring FDR below 0.01 and a log2 fold change above 5 up to day 15. Each bulk clonotype received a CD4 or CD8 identity based on whether the sequenced CD4 or CD8 repertoire contained that clonotype at higher abundance. Using fastp at Q25 and MiXCR, TCRdb reprocessed the public reads and kept productive beta chains. Each entry merges the rows of one CDR3 protein and shows their most common DNA and genes. None of the V and J calls come from the authors' own analysis; TCRdb made them. The sample profile shows 500,000 to 650,000 distinct CDR3 sequences; roughly 12% of them were found once. Clones ranked in the top ten supply about 15% of the sample.

The receptor was derived from a man aged 30-40 years who received the YFV17D yellow fever vaccine. The chain is assembled from TRBV6-1 and TRBJ2-6, with the identity of the D gene unclear. Specimen: PBMCs, collected on the day of the yellow fever booster vaccination. The CDR3 corresponds to CASRDQISSGANVLTF. DNA sequence: TGTGCCAGCAGGGATCAGATATCGTCCGGGGCCAACGTCCTGACTTTC.